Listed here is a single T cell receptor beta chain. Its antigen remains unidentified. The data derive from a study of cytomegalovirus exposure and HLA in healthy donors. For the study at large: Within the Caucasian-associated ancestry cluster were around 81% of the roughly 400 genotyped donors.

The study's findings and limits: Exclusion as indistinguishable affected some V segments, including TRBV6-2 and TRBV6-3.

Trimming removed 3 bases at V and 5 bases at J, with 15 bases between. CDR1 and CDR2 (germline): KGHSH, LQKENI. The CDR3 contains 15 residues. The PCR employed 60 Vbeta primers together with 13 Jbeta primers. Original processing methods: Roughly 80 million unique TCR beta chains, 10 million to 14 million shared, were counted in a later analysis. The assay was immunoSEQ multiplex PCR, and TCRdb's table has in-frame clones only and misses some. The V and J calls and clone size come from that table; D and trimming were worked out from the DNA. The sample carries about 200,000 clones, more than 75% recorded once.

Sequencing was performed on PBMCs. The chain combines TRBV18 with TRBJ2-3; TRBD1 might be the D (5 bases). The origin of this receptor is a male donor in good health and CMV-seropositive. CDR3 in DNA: TGTGCCAGCTCACCGCCCGCAGCAGGACAAGATACGCAGTATTTT. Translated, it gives CASSPPAAGQDTQYF.